This T cell receptor (beta chain) was obtained from a study of T cells in Graves' hyperthyroidism and ophthalmopathy. Study-level information: Before any treatment, at initial diagnosis, peripheral blood was collected.

Amplification of TCR beta CDR3 regions was performed using RNA transcripts as template. HTBI primers were used for first-round RT-PCR of the TCR CDR3. TCRdb itself ran the multiplex PCR reads through MiXCR, one entry per CDR3 protein. Here the sample spans under 700,000 distinct CDR3 sequences, over 15% being singletons. No progression to ophthalmopathy during 18 months of follow-up defined stable disease. Losses at the gene ends were 1 base for V and 4 bases for J; bases not matched to a gene: 8. The CDR3 covers 17 residues. CDR1 and CDR2 from the germline V gene are PRHDT and FYEKMQ (reference sequence). This clonotype came up many times. Its antigen is not identified. Overall study findings and caveats: Ophthalmopathy, as predicted by the model, came a median about seven months after the prediction. Blood also contained most expanded thyroid clonotypes above 0.001.

The chain carries TRBV13 and TRBJ1-1, with 11 bases fitting TRBD1. This receptor was identified in a woman between 18 and 30 years old with Graves' hyperthyroidism. The sequencing sample was made of blood. This CDR3 is CASSLVGQGARGTEAFF. CDR3 DNA sequence: TGTGCCAGCAGCTTAGTAGGACAGGGGGCGCGAGGCACTGAAGCTTTCTTT.